A selection of T cell receptor beta chains follows, all from one sample in a study of OX40 agonist ivuxolimab in advanced cancers. The table came from immunoSEQ multiplex PCR; TCRdb's copy has only in-frame clones and leaves some out. The profile shows over 60,000 clones, about 85% of them singletons. Sample: CD4+ or CD8+ T cells sorted from blood, taken in a trial of the OX40 agonist ivuxolimab. Source of these receptors: an adult with an advanced solid tumor such as melanoma, head and neck, liver or kidney cancer. Both conserved end residues are part of each CDR3. Fields, in order: V gene, J gene, CDR3 protein.

>TRBV29-1|TRBJ2-1
CSVGAGGSYNEQFF
>TRBV19|TRBJ1-5
CASSRPDQPQHF
>TRBV6-6|TRBJ2-5
CASRPPGGQTQYF
>TRBV5-4|TRBJ1-6
CASRPRGAEFPDNSPLHF
>TRBV2|TRBJ1-5
CATRKSNQPQHF
>TRBV30|TRBJ1-1
CAWSVRKGLIF
>TRBV28|TRBJ1-5
CASSLGVQPQHF
>TRBV27|TRBJ2-7
CASSFNPDRGQYF
>TRBV5-1|TRBJ2-7
CASSLATGKTTREQYF
>TRBV11-2|TRBJ1-3
CASSPGPGGNTIYF
>TRBV15|TRBJ2-3
CATSRDRLAARTDTQYF
>TRBV6-1|TRBJ2-7
CASRPGVLSYEQYF
>TRBV25-1|TRBJ1-1
CASSWLMNTEAFF
>TRBV5-1|TRBJ1-3
CASSSGDRGISGNTIYF
>TRBV9|TRBJ2-3
CASSARSPTDTQYF
>TRBV7-9|TRBJ2-5
CASATGFPYQETQYF
>TRBV30|TRBJ1-2
CAWSGPEGYGYTF
>TRBV5-4|TRBJ2-7
CASSFMSGGTYEQYF
>TRBV7-2|TRBJ2-7
CASSRLALRSPAYEQYF
>TRBV7-3|TRBJ2-2
CASSSSRVGTGELFF
>TRBV19|TRBJ2-2
CAIIGGQTGELFF
>TRBV30|TRBJ2-5
CAWSTGSEGETQYF
>TRBV6-4|TRBJ2-1
CASRDLAGLNEQFF
>TRBV6-1|TRBJ2-7
CASSDNRAGGQYF
>TRBV10-3|TRBJ2-1
CAISEGRERQFF
>TRBV5-4|TRBJ1-1
CASSWEKGFEAFF
>TRBV30|TRBJ2-6
CAWGQGALSGANVLTF
>TRBV18|TRBJ2-1
CASSPNLAGGHEQFF
>TRBV18|TRBJ2-7
CASSRTDAKDGYEQYF
>TRBV19|TRBJ1-1
CASSLQVLLNTEAFF
>TRBV28|TRBJ1-5
CASTRDQIQPQHF
>TRBV19|TRBJ1-1
CASSPPRGGFTEAFF
>TRBV6-5|TRBJ1-4
CASSKNRGTNEKLFF
>TRBV5-6|TRBJ2-3
CASSSQTITDTQYF
>TRBV6-5|TRBJ2-7
CASSPPETSSYEQYF
>TRBV13|TRBJ2-1
CASRYPGTPNHEQFF
>TRBV2|TRBJ2-7
CASSAGYEQYF
>TRBV7-9|TRBJ2-1
CASSFGENEQFF
>TRBV7-2|TRBJ2-7
CASSLSGVSYEQYF
>TRBV27|TRBJ2-7
CASSVTGTSGYSYEQYF
>TRBV6-5|TRBJ2-5
CASSDLGETQYF
>TRBV30|TRBJ2-3
CAWSVSTDTQYF
>TRBV30|TRBJ2-7
CAWTPGERQYF
>TRBV15|TRBJ2-5
CATSRDPGAGETQYF
>TRBV5-1|TRBJ2-6
CASSRDSQNVLTF
>TRBV7-9|TRBJ1-5
CASSLEAAPYPQHF
>TRBV7-2|TRBJ1-2
CASSLARLYGYTF
>TRBV27|TRBJ2-7
CASSSAQGPAYEQYF
>TRBV14|TRBJ2-7
CASSRGPGDLYEQYF
>TRBV10-2|TRBJ2-3
CAMHPSGFTTDTQYF
>TRBV5-1|TRBJ2-3
CASSPILAGGPDTQYF
>TRBV10-3|TRBJ1-6
CAINRGGNSPLHF
>TRBV5-1|TRBJ2-7
CASRLERGSYEQYF